A single sample gave rise to the 4 T cell receptor beta chains below, sequenced in a study of shared clonotypes between healthy human individuals. This table comes from immunoSEQ multiplex PCR, and its TCRdb copy is limited to in-frame clones, with some not included. Seen here are about 1 million clones, around 78% observed once, and the top ten hold approximately 0.5%. The sample consisted of memory CD4+ T cells from PBMCs. Subset here: CD45RA-negative fraction. Receptor source: a man younger than 35 in good health. Some clones in this sample may be carry-over from other donors' samples.

The rearrangement joins TRBV27 to TRBJ2-5, with TRBD2 matching over 9 bases. V lost 6 bases and J lost 1; bases outside the gene matches: 12. CDR1 is MNHEY, CDR2 SMNVEV, per germline (reference sequence). The CDR3 totals 17 residues. Here the CDR3 DNA reads TGTGCCAGCAGCACGACTACGAATAGCGGGAGCCAAGAGACCCAGTACTTC. This sequence encodes CASSTTTNSGSQETQYF.

The chain combines TRBV5-1 with TRBJ2-3; D is uncertain. Germline V gene sequence: CDR1 SGHRS, CDR2 YFSETQ. The V end lost 6 bases, the J end lost 0 bases, and 8 bases lay between the germline ends. CDR3 length: 13 residues. In nucleotides, the CDR3 is TGCGCCAGCACCTCTACTAGCACAGATACGCAGTATTTT. It encodes CASTSTSTDTQYF.

This clone came up once. V and J are TRBV29-1 and TRBJ2-5; D not certain. This CDR3 contains 12 residues. V was trimmed by 5 bases and J by 6 bases, leaving 13 bases between them. Germline lookup yields CDR1 SQVTM and CDR2 ANQGSEA. Here the CDR3 reads CSVTDPTKTQYF. The CDR3 DNA sequence: TGCAGCGTTACAGACCCCACAAAGACCCAGTACTTC.

The rearrangement links TRBV5-1 to TRBJ1-3; 7 positions match TRBD1. CDR1 and CDR2 from the germline V gene are SGHRS and YFSETQ. CDR3 length: 15 residues. V trimming: 5 bases; J trimming: 1 base; junction bases outside the gene matches: 6. The CDR3 region has the DNA TGCGCCAGCAGTATACAGGGGACGTCTGGAAACACCATATATTTT. Translating gives CASSIQGTSGNTIYF.